This TCR beta chain was identified during a study of OX40 agonist ivuxolimab in advanced cancers. As for the study more broadly: The costimulatory receptor OX40 (CD134) was targeted by ivuxolimab, a fully human IgG2 agonistic monoclonal antibody. The paper describes the monotherapy dose-escalation part (N of about 47 patients) of the phase I trial of ivuxolimab. Of the 50 or so patients in dose escalation, 19 had hepatocellular carcinoma, some 15 had melanoma, 9 had renal cell carcinoma and 9 had head and neck cancer. Partial responses were achieved by three dose-escalation patients, of whom one had hepatocellular carcinoma and two had cutaneous melanoma. Intravenous ivuxolimab was administered to patients every 2 weeks at six dose levels: 0.01, 0.1, 0.3, 1.5, 3 and 10 mg/kg. The dose-escalation cohort was 82.7% male with a mean age of about 54 years, ranging from roughly 20 to 80. Patients were allowed to have had prior anti-PD-1, anti-PD-L1 or anti-CTLA-4 therapy, and roughly two fifths of the dose-escalation patients had been treated with checkpoint inhibitors. The point of sequencing TCRbeta in the periphery was to test whether ivuxolimab changed TCR sequence diversity and drove clonal T-cell expansion. Broader findings and caveats from the paper: The antigen specificity of the clonally expanded peripheral T cells was not determined. Partial responders in the 0.1-3.0 mg/kg groups had among the lowest normalized peripheral clonal expansion, especially among CD8+ T cells. Low levels of normalized T-cell clonal expansion were also shown by some nonresponding patients. On average, CD8+ T cells showed more expanded clones than CD4+ T cells after ivuxolimab. At doses from 0.1 to 3.0 mg/kg, clonal expansion was seen in both CD4+ and CD8+ blood T cells between baseline and week 6.

Concerning this clone: Its specific antigen is unknown. Base-call qualities are not available, and no considerably larger clone is one nucleotide away.

CDR1 and CDR2, per the germline V gene (reference sequence), are MNHNY and SVGAGI. Trimming at the junction amounts to 6 bases on V and 6 bases on J, and the germline ends lie 8 bases apart. The CDR3 numbers 11 residues from cysteine through phenylalanine. Here the CDR3 DNA is all that survives: 33 bases in frame from base 1. Genomic DNA was extracted from sorted cells for sequencing of the TCRbeta CDR3 region. The immunoSEQ Assay was used to sequence the TCRbeta CDR3 regions. TCRdb obtained this table from immuneACCESS and retained in-frame rearrangements with V and J assigned. These tables miss some clones; where compared with another copy, unresolved V genes account for less than half of the shortfall, and the remainder is unexplained. The sample profile shows tens of thousands of clones; about four fifths of them were found once. About 30% of the sample is in the top ten clones. Patients with autoimmune disease history or receiving systemic immunosuppression were excluded from the trial. Peripheral blood for TCR sequencing was collected from all dose cohorts at baseline, on cycle 4 day 1, and on cycle 7 day 1. Samples came from an open-label, multicenter, first-in-human phase I dose-escalation trial of ivuxolimab. Adults with locally advanced or metastatic melanoma, renal cell, hepatocellular, or head and neck squamous cell carcinoma were enrolled in the trial. Before TCR sequencing, CD4+ T cells and CD8+ T cells were sorted from peripheral blood as separate populations.

The rearranged segments are TRBV6-6 and TRBJ1-1; possibly the D gene is TRBD1, per 5 matching bases. This TCR came from an adult with an advanced solid tumor such as melanoma, head and neck, liver or kidney cancer. The sample in question was CD4+ or CD8+ T cells sorted from blood, obtained in a trial of the OX40 agonist ivuxolimab. This receptor carries the CDR3 CASRQDPEAFF. The DNA sequence is as follows: TGTGCCAGCAGACAGGATCCTGAAGCTTTCTTT.